This T cell receptor beta chain was identified during a study of cytomegalovirus exposure and HLA in healthy donors. Study-level results: A missense variant in DCLRE1C was later tied to TCR beta V- and J-gene trimming. Altogether, 164 TCR beta chains were recorded as cytomegalovirus-associated.

Concerning this clone itself: Its target is unknown.

Researchers ran the PCR with 60 Vbeta and 13 Jbeta primers. Produced via immunoSEQ multiplex PCR; TCRdb's table is partial and in-frame only. In the table there are some 120,000 clones, about 59% of which are singletons. The germline V gene has CDR1 SGHRS and CDR2 YFSETQ. The CDR3 consists of 16 residues. The V and J ends lost 3 bases and 1 base respectively, with 16 bases between them. The rearrangement uses TRBV5-1 and TRBJ1-1; perhaps TRBD1 as D (5 bases). The sequencing sample was made of PBMCs. The clonotype was recovered from a woman between 35 and 50 years old in good health and CMV-seropositive. The CDR3 protein is CASSSGSGLSNTEAFF. The DNA for the CDR3 is TGCGCCAGCAGCTCAGGATCGGGACTCTCGAACACTGAAGCTTTCTTT. The full variable domain, in which reference TRBV5-1 and TRBJ1-1 provide the parts outside the CDR3, is KAGVTQTPRYLIKTRGQQVTLSCSPISGHRSVSWYQQTPGQGLQFLFEYFSETQRNKGNFPGRFSGRQFSNSRSEMNVSTLELGDSALYLCASSSGSGLSNTEAFFGQGTRLTVV.